Given below is one TCR beta chain in context. Which antigen it targets is not known. It has no much larger one-base neighbor in the sample; base qualities were not kept. The collaborating institutions used their own protocols to collect whole blood in K2EDTA tubes. For TCRbeta analysis, collaborator samples were shipped as frozen whole blood, as isolated PBMCs, or as DNA extracted from either sample type. CDR1 and CDR2 are read off the germline V gene (reference sequence) as MNHEY and SMNVEV. Clipping removes 3 bases from V and 9 bases from J, with 8 as the unmatched junction base count. The CDR3 has 15 amino acids, counting the end cysteine and phenylalanine. The DNA shown is the 45-base CDR3, in frame from base 1. TCRbeta CDR3 regions were amplified from genomic DNA using the immunoSEQ Assay, a bias-controlled multiplex PCR. For the original study's pipeline: Nucleated cell counts per sample were estimated from amplification of reference gene primers within the assay. To quantify the absolute abundance of each unique TCRbeta CDR3 rearrangement, sequence reads were collapsed and filtered. For each sample, productive Simpson clonality was calculated as the square root of Simpson's diversity index across productive rearrangements. What TCRdb holds here is the immuneACCESS table cut down to in-frame rearrangements. Part of the clones is not present; checked against another copy, under half of the missing clones reflect an unresolved V gene, and the others are unexplained. Clone size and the V and J calls come from that table; the DNA yielded D and trimming. This sample holds some 150,000 clones; approximately 80% were observed only once. 5% of the sample is held by the ten biggest clonotypes.

This sample is drawn from a study of blood T cell repertoires in COVID-19 (dated by TCRdb to the early 2020s). About the full investigation: Collaborator samples came from the United States, Italy and Spain and covered acute and convalescent phases of COVID-19. The material from the prospective study consisted of cDNA or gDNA derived from T cells, B-cell-depleted T cells, or PBMCs. Deeply sampled blood TCRbeta repertoires from subjects exposed to, actively infected with, or recovered from COVID-19 were included in the dataset. The repertoires were made available in a free public database intended to serve as a resource for research on the immune response to SARS-CoV-2. Samples were obtained from the ongoing ImmuneRACE study (first 160 participants) and from 950 to 1,500 subjects provided by 6 global collaborators. The sample metadata nearly always contained a de-identified subject ID, COVID-19 status, age in years and sex. HLA class I and class II types, where available, came from metadata supplied by the sample provider rather than from assay-based typing. The paper's findings and limits, for the study overall: Clinical and demographic metadata were provided uncurated, with the amount varying by source and participant.

Here the chain combines TRBV27 and TRBJ1-6; 7 central nucleotides agree with TRBD1. This TCR was recovered from a woman in her forties or fifties with acute or convalescent COVID-19. The sequenced sample was peripheral blood. The DNA sequence is given as TGTGCCAGCAGTTTTGACAGGGCGCTAGGTTCACCCCTCCACTTT. Translated, it reads CASSFDRALGSPLHF.